These 15 T cell receptor beta chains were sequenced from one sample in a study of T cells in localized non-small cell lung cancer (dated by TCRdb to about 2020). Library preparation used the immunoSEQ multiplex PCR assay. Held by TCRdb, this immuneACCESS table contains in-frame sequences only and omits some clones. Under half of the omission traces to an unresolved V gene where checked; the cause of the rest is unknown. In this sample the table shows 15,000 to 20,000 clones, almost 90% of which occur a single time. 1.2% of the sample is taken by the ten largest. Sequencing used peripheral blood mononuclear cells, obtained before any cancer treatment. These receptors originate from a woman aged 40 to 75 with stage III lung adenocarcinoma.

This rearrangement joins TRBV4-2 to TRBJ1-1; a possible D gene is TRBD1 (5 bases). The CDR3 covers 14 residues. The germline gives CDR1 LGHNA, CDR2 YNFKEQ. V was clipped by 0 bases and J by 6 bases, with 11 bases between them. CDR3 loop: CASSQDSGVPEAFF. CDR3 coding DNA: TGTGCCAGCAGCCAAGATTCGGGGGTCCCTGAAGCTTTCTTT.

The chain has TRBV5-1 and TRBJ2-1, with 7 nucleotides matching TRBD2. J gave up 3 bases and V 4 bases, and 7 bases lay outside the gene matches. Germline V CDR1 and CDR2: SGHRS, YFSETQ. The CDR3 spans 15 residues. The CDR3: CASSTSAPSYNEQFF. In DNA, the CDR3 is TGCGCCAGCAGCACTAGCGCTCCCAGCTACAATGAGCAGTTCTTC.

This sequence joins TRBV19 and TRBJ1-4; D remains unclear. The V end was cut by 7 bases, the J end by 0 bases, with 21 bases between. Germline V gene sequence: CDR1 LNHDA, CDR2 SQIVND (reference sequence). CDR3 size: 18 residues. In DNA, the CDR3 is TGTGCCAGTAAAGCAAGCAGCAGGTCTATTGCAACTAATGAAAAACTGTTTTTT. Its translation: CASKASSRSIATNEKLFF. The full variable domain, in which reference TRBV19 and TRBJ1-4 provide the parts outside the CDR3, is DGGITQSPKYLFRKEGQNVTLSCEQNLNHDAMYWYRQDPGQGLRLIYYSQIVNDFQKGDIAEGYSVSREKKESFPLTVTSAQKNPTAFYLCASKASSRSIATNEKLFFGSGTQLSVL.

The rearrangement uses TRBV28 and TRBJ2-3; TRBD1 matches 10 bases. Germline lookup yields CDR1 MDHEN and CDR2 SYDVKM. Unmatched junction bases numbered 6, after V lost 8 bases and J lost 1 base. The CDR3 is 15 residues long. CDR3 protein: CASFTGTGGTDTQYF. The CDR3 nucleotides are TGTGCCAGCTTTACCGGGACAGGGGGCACAGATACGCAGTATTTT.

J is TRBJ2-1 and V is TRBV6-6; 9 positions agree with TRBD1. The CDR3 is 12 amino acids. The V gene's germline CDR1 is MNHNY and CDR2 SVGAGI (reference sequence). J was trimmed by 10 bases and V by 8 bases; bases with no gene match: 6. The CDR3 coding sequence is TGTGCCAGCGGGTGGGACAGGGACGAGCAGTTCTTC. The encoded protein is CASGWDRDEQFF.

The chain joins TRBV27 to TRBJ2-1; TRBD1 is a possible D gene (5 bases). The germline V gene encodes CDR1 MNHEY and CDR2 SMNVEV (reference sequence). Trimming left V 4 bases short and J 9 bases short, with 13 bases between. The CDR3 length is 13 residues. In DNA form, the CDR3 reads TGTGCCAGCAGTTCTGGGGCTTGGGGTGAGCAGTTCTTC. Translation: CASSSGAWGEQFF.

The rearrangement links TRBV4-1 to TRBJ2-2; unclear D gene. This CDR3 contains 14 residues. Germline V lookup: CDR1 MGHRA, CDR2 YSYEKL. V shed 0 bases and J shed 5 bases, with 7 bases lying between them. The CDR3 sequence is CASSQDLHTGELFF. CDR3 nucleotide sequence: TGCGCCAGCAGCCAAGATCTGCATACCGGGGAGCTGTTTTTT.

The chain recombines TRBV2 with TRBJ1-1; maybe TRBD1 (6 bases). Germline V gene sequence: CDR1 SNHLY, CDR2 FYNNEI. With 6 bases removed from V and 4 bases from J, the gap between germline ends came to 18 bases. This CDR3 spans 15 amino acids. The CDR3 sequence: CASRGDTRGSTEAFF. DNA for the CDR3: TGTGCCAGCAGGGGGGACACCAGAGGAAGCACTGAAGCTTTCTTT. Combining the CDR3 with reference TRBV2 and TRBJ1-1 gives the whole variable domain EPEVTQTPSHQVTQMGQEVILRCVPISNHLYFYWYRQILGQKVEFLVSFYNNEISEKSEIFDDQFSVERPDGSNFTLKIRSTKLEDSAMYFCASRGDTRGSTEAFFGQGTRLTVV.

In DNA form, the CDR3 reads TGTGCCAGCAATGATCAGGGGGGCGATCAGCCCCAGCATTTT. It codes for CASNDQGGDQPQHF. J is TRBJ1-5 and V is TRBV6-1, with 7 bases aligning to TRBD1. CDR1 MNHNS and CDR2 SASEGT come from the germline V gene. This CDR3 region has 14 residues. Germline trimming cut 7 bases from V and 5 bases from J; bases unmatched to any gene: 8.

The J gene is TRBJ2-7, the V gene TRBV5-6; 7 positions match TRBD1. Germline V CDR1 and CDR2: SGHDT, YYEEEE. V trimming: 4 bases; J trimming: 4 bases; junction bases outside the gene matches: 5. CDR3 size: 13 residues. The CDR3 nucleotides are TGTGCCAGCAGCCACCGGGACAGATACGAGCAGTACTTC. Translation: CASSHRDRYEQYF.

The chain is built from TRBV18 and TRBJ1-4; possibly TRBD1 for D (5 bases). CDR1 and CDR2 (germline): KGHSH, LQKENI. V gave up 3 bases and J gave up 2 bases, with 7 bases separating them. This CDR3 region has 14 residues. CDR3 amino acids: CASSPGGTNEKLFF. CDR3 nucleotides: TGTGCCAGCTCACCGGGGGGGACTAATGAAAAACTGTTTTTT.

CDR3 loop: CASSIDRGRRNEKLFF. CDR3 coding DNA: TGTGCCAGTAGTATAGATCGGGGACGGAGAAATGAAAAACTGTTTTTT. The rearrangement uses TRBV19 and TRBJ1-4, with a tentative D call TRBD1 (5 bases). The CDR3 runs to 16 residues. V was cut by 0 bases and J by 5 bases, with 13 bases left in between. Germline V gene data show CDR1 as LNHDA and CDR2 as SQIVND (reference sequence).

The chain is built from TRBV28 and TRBJ1-2; D gene ambiguous. V was trimmed by 10 bases and J by 2 bases, leaving 14 bases between them. This CDR3 is built from 13 residues. The germline V gene has CDR1 MDHEN and CDR2 SYDVKM. The CDR3 here is CATSEGQNYGYTF. CDR3 coding DNA: TGTGCCACCTCTGAAGGGCAGAACTATGGCTACACCTTC.

V is TRBV5-6 and J is TRBJ1-1; 9 nucleotides agree with TRBD1. The CDR3 consists of 16 residues. The trim removed 2 bases at V and 5 bases at J, leaving 10 bases unmatched. CDR1 is SGHDT and CDR2 is YYEEEE in the germline V gene. The CDR3 nucleotides are TGTGCCAGCAGCTTTTATGGGACAGGGTTTTCGACTGAAGCTTTCTTT. Protein sequence: CASSFYGTGFSTEAFF.

The CDR3 bases are TGCAGCGTTGAAGGACAGCATTATGGCTACACCTTC. Translation gives CSVEGQHYGYTF. The chain carries TRBV29-1 and TRBJ1-2; TRBD1 is a possible D gene (5 bases). The CDR3 spans 12 residues. The V end was cut by 1 base, the J end by 5 bases, with 8 bases between. Germline V gene sequence: CDR1 SQVTM, CDR2 ANQGSEA.